A selection of T cell receptor beta chains follows, all from one sample in a study of OX40 agonist ivuxolimab in advanced cancers. Profiling relied on immunoSEQ multiplex PCR, and the TCRdb table lists in-frame clones only, not all of them. The table has some 70,000 clones, nearly 90% seen once; the top ten hold roughly 1.3%. This specimen was CD4+ or CD8+ T cells sorted from blood, taken in a trial of the OX40 agonist ivuxolimab. These receptors all stem from an adult with an advanced solid tumor such as melanoma, head and neck, liver or kidney cancer. Both conserved end residues are part of each CDR3. D genes are given only for firm matches. Expanded clones get a size class; other rows say once, few or many, or leave the size out.

d_gene	v_gene	j_gene	abundance	CDR3nt	CDR3aa
TRBD1	TRBV29-1	TRBJ2-3	.	TGCAGCGGACAAGGACAGGGCGTTACAGATACGCAGTATTTT	CSGQGQGVTDTQYF
.	TRBV2	TRBJ1-5	.	TGTGCCAGCAGTGAAAGGGGGGCCGTCAGCAATCAGCCCCAGCATTTT	CASSERGAVSNQPQHF
.	TRBV9	TRBJ2-3	.	TGTGCCAGCAGCGTAGACCCCGCCGGGACAATGGGGTCAGATACGCAGTATTTT	CASSVDPAGTMGSDTQYF
.	TRBV14	TRBJ2-1	.	TGTGCCAGCAGCCGTCTTGGTGGGGGGAATGAGCAGTTCTTC	CASSRLGGGNEQFF
.	TRBV7-9	TRBJ2-3	.	TGTGCCAGCAGCTTATCAGCGGGTAGCACAGATACGCAGTATTTT	CASSLSAGSTDTQYF
.	TRBV7-2	TRBJ2-5	.	TGTGCCAGCAGCTTAGGGGTACAGAGCTATCAAGAGACCCAGTACTTC	CASSLGVQSYQETQYF
.	TRBV5-1	TRBJ2-1	.	TGCGCCAGCAGCTCCGACCGGGGTCGGTACAATGAGCAGTTCTTC	CASSSDRGRYNEQFF
.	TRBV7-9	TRBJ2-3	.	TGTGCCAGCAGCCTTAGCACAGATACGCAGTATTTT	CASSLSTDTQYF
.	TRBV9	TRBJ2-5	.	TGTGCCAGCAGCGTAGGTCACACTCAAGAGACCCAGTACTTC	CASSVGHTQETQYF
TRBD1	TRBV7-2	TRBJ2-7	.	TGTGCCAGCAGCTTAGTTTTACTTTTGGACAGGGGGGTGGAGCAGTACTTC	CASSLVLLLDRGVEQYF
.	TRBV6-5	TRBJ2-2	.	TGTGCCAGCAGTTATACCACTCAAGAGCTGTTTTTT	CASSYTTQELFF
TRBD2	TRBV4-3	TRBJ2-1	.	TGCGCCAGCAGCCAAGCCGGCGGGGGGGCCTACAATGAGCAGTTCTTC	CASSQAGGGAYNEQFF
.	TRBV7-2	TRBJ2-3	.	TGTGCCAGCAGCTTAGCCGGGCTTGGAGATACGCAGTATTTT	CASSLAGLGDTQYF
TRBD1	TRBV7-2	TRBJ1-1	.	TGTGCCAGCAGCTTATATGTATTGACAGGGTCCCCGTACACTGAAGCTTTCTTT	CASSLYVLTGSPYTEAFF
TRBD1	TRBV28	TRBJ1-5	few	TGTGCCAGCAGTTTTCCCAGCGGACAGGGGAACCGCAATCAGCCCCAGCATTTT	CASSFPSGQGNRNQPQHF
.	TRBV4-3	TRBJ2-1	few	TGCGCCAGCAGCCAAGATCTCAGCGGAGGGGACTACAATGAGCAGTTCTTC	CASSQDLSGGDYNEQFF
.	TRBV9	TRBJ2-1	.	TGTGCCAGCAGCCTAGAGGGGGGCTCCTACAATGAGCAGTTCTTC	CASSLEGGSYNEQFF
.	TRBV19	TRBJ1-1	.	TGTGCCAGTACACATCTCAGGGAGGTGAACACTGAAGCTTTCTTT	CASTHLREVNTEAFF
.	TRBV6-6	TRBJ1-5	.	TGTGCCAGCAGTTACAGGCAGGATGGCAATCAGCCCCAGCATTTT	CASSYRQDGNQPQHF
.	TRBV6-6	TRBJ2-3	.	TGTGCCAGCAGTCAGACTTCTACAGATACGCAGTATTTT	CASSQTSTDTQYF
TRBD2	TRBV6-4	TRBJ2-1	few	TGTGCCAGCAGTGACACTAGCGGGAGACCATTCTTC	CASSDTSGRPFF